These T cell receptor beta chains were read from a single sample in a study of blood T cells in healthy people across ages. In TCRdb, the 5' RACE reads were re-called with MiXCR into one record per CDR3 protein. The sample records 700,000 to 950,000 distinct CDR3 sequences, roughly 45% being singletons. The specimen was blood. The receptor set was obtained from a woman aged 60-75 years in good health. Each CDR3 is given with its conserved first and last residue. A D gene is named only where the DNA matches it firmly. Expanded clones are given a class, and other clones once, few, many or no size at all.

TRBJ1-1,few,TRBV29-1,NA,TGCAGCGTTGCCCAAACACTTAACACTGAAGCTTTCTTT,CSVAQTLNTEAFF
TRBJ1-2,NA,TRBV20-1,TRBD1,TGCAGTGCTAGAGATCGGGCTAGGACAGGGGATGGCTACACCTTC,CSARDRARTGDGYTF
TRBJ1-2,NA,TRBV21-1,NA,TGTGCCAGCAGCCCCCCGTTGGCAGGATCCTATGGCTACACCTTC,CASSPPLAGSYGYTF
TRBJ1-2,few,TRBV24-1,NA,TGTGCCACCAGGGCAAACGCTAACTATGGCTACACCTTC,CATRANANYGYTF
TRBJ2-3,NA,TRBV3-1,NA,TGTGCCAGCAGCCCTTGGGCCCGAGCTAGCACAGATACGCAGTATTTT,CASSPWARASTDTQYF
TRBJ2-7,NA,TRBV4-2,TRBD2,TGTGCCAGCAGCCAAGAACCCCAGGGACTAGCGGGAGTTATGTCCTACGAGCAGTACTTC,CASSQEPQGLAGVMSYEQYF
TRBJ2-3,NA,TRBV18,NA,TGTGCCAGCTCAGAGGGATGGGGCACAGATACGCAGTATTTT,CASSEGWGTDTQYF
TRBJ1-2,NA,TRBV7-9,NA,TGTGCCAGTAATGGCGGGGGGGCGGCCTATGGCTACACCTTC,CASNGGGAAYGYTF
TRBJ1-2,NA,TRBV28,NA,TGTGCCAGCAGTTTACAGGTCAACTATGGCAACACCTTC,CASSLQVNYGNTF
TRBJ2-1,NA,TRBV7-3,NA,TGTGCCAGCAGCTTAAATAACTGGAGTTCCTACAATGAGCAGTTCTTC,CASSLNNWSSYNEQFF
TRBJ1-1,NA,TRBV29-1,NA,TGCAGCGCCCGGAAAGGAACCAACACTGAAGCTTTCTTT,CSARKGTNTEAFF
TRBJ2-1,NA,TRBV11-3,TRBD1,TGTGCCAGCAGCTTGACGGGGGACAGGGTCAATGAGCAGTTCTTC,CASSLTGDRVNEQFF
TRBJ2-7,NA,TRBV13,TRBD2,TGTGCCAGCAGCCAATGGACTAGCGGGTACGAGCAGTACTTC,CASSQWTSGYEQYF
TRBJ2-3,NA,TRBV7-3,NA,TGTGCCAGCAGGGCTCCGGATTCTACGCAGTATTTT,CASRAPDSTQYF
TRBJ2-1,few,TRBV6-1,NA,TGTGCCAGCAGCGCAGGGATCAATGAGCAGTTCTTC,CASSAGINEQFF
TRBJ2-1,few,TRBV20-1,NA,TGCAGTGCCCGTCCCACCTGGCGTGAGCAGTTCTTC,CSARPTWREQFF
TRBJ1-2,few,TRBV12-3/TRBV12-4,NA,TGTGCCAGCAGTTTAGCAGGGAGAGGCTACACCTTC,CASSLAGRGYTF